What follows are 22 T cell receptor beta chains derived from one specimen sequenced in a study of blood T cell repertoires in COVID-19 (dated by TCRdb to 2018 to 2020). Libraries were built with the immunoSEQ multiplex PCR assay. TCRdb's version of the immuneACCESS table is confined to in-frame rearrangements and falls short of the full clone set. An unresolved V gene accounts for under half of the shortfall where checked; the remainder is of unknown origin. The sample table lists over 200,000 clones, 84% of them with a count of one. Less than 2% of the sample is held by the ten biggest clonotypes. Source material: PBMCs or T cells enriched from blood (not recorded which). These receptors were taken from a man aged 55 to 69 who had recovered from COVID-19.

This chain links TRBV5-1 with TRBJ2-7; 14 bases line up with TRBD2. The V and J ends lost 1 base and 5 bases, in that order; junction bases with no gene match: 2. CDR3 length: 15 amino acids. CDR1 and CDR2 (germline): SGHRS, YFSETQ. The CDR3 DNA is TGCGCCAGCAGCTTGCGACTAGCGGGGGGGGACGAGCAGTACTTC. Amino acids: CASSLRLAGGDEQYF.

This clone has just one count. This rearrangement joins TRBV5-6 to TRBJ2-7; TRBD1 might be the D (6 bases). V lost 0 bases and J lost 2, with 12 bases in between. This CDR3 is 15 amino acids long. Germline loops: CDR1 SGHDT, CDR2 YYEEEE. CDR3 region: CASSLGGPTAYEQYF. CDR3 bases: TGTGCCAGCAGCTTGGGGGGGCCGACAGCCTACGAGCAGTACTTC. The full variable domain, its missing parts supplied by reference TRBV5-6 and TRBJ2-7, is DAGVTQSPTHLIKTRGQQVTLRCSPKSGHDTVSWYQQALGQGPQFIFQYYEEEERQRGNFPDRFSGHQFPNYSSELNVNALLLGDSALYLCASSLGGPTAYEQYFGPGTRLTVT.

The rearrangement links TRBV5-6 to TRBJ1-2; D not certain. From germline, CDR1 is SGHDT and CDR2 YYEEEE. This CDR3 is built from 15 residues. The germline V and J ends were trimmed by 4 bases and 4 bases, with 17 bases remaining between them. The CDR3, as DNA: TGTGCCAGCAGCCTCCTCGGCCTAGAGCCCTATGGCTACACCTTC. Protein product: CASSLLGLEPYGYTF.

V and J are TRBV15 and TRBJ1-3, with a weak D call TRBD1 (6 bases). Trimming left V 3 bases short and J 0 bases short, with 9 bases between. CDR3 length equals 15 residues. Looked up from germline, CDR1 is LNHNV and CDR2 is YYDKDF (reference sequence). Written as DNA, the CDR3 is TGTGCCACCAGCAGTGGGGACAACTCTGGAAACACCATATATTTT. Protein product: CATSSGDNSGNTIYF.

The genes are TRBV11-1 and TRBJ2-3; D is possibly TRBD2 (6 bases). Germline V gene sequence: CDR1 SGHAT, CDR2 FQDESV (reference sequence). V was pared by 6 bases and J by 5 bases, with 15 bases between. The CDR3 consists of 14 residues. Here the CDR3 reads CASSRTIAGDTQYF. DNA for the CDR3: TGTGCCAGCAGTCGGACTATCGCGGGAGATACGCAGTATTTT.

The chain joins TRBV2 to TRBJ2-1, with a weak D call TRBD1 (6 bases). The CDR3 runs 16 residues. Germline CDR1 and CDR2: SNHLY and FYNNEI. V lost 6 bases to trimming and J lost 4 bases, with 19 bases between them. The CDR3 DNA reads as TGTGCCAGCAGACCGGGACAAACGCTCCATTACAATGAGCAGTTCTTC. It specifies CASRPGQTLHYNEQFF.

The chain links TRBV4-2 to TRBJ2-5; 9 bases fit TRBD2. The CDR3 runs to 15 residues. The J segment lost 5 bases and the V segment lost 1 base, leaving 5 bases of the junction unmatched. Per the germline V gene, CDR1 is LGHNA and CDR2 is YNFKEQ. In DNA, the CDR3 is TGTGCCAGCAGCCAAGGCGGGACTAGCAGTGAGACCCAGTACTTC. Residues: CASSQGGTSSETQYF.

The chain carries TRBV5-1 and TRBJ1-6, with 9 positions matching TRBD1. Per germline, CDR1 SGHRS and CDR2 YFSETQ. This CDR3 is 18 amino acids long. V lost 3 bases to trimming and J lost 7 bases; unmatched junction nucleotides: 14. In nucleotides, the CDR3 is TGCGCCAGCAGCTCCCTGGGGGGGCCCGGACAGGGGAATTCACCCCTCCACTTT. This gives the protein CASSSLGGPGQGNSPLHF.

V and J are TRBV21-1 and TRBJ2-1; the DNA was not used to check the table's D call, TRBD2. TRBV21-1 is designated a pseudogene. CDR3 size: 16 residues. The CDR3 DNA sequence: TGTGCCAGCAGCAAAGTTCCGGGAAATCCATACAATGAGCAGTTCTTC. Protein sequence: CASSKVPGNPYNEQFF.

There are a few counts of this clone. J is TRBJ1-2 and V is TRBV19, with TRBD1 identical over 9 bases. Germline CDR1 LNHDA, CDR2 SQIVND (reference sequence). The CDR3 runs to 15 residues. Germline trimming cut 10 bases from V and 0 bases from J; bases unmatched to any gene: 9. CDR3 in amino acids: CATRRTGDPNYGYTF. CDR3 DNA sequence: TGTGCCACTCGCCGGACAGGGGATCCTAACTATGGCTACACCTTC.

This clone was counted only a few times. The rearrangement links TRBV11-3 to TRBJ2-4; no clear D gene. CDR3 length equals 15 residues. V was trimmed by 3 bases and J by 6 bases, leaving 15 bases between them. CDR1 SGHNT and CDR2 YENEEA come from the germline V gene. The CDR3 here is CASSLTFTRRNIQYF. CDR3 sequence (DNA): TGTGCCAGCAGCTTGACTTTTACAAGAAGAAACATTCAGTACTTC.

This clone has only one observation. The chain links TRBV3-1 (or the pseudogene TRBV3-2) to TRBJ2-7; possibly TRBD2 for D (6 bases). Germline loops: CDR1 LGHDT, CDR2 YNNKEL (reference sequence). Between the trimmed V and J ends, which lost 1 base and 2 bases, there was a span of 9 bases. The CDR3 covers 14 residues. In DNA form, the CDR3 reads TGTGCCAGCAGCCAAGCAGGCGGGACCTACGAGCAGTACTTC. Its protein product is CASSQAGGTYEQYF.

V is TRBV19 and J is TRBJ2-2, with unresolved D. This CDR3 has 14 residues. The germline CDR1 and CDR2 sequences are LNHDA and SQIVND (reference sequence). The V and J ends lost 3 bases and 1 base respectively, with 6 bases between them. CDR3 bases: TGTGCCAGTAGTATTGTCGGGAACACCGGGGAGCTGTTTTTT. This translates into CASSIVGNTGELFF.

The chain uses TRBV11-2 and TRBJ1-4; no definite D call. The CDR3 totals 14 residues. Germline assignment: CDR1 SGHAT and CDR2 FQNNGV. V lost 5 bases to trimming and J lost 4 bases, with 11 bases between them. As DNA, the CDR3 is TGTGCCAGCAGCCCACGGACTTATAATGAAAAACTGTTTTTT. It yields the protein CASSPRTYNEKLFF.

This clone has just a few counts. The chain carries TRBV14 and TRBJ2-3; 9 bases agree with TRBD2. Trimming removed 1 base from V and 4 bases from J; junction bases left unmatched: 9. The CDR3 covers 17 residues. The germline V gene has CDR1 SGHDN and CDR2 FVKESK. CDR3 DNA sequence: TGTGCCAGCAGCCAAGTGCGGGGGGGGAAACCGTCAGATACGCAGTATTTT. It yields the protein CASSQVRGGKPSDTQYF.

In DNA form, the CDR3 reads TGTGCCAGCAGCTTCAGCGGCCAGAGCACAGATACGCAGTATTTT. This sequence encodes CASSFSGQSTDTQYF. The chain employs TRBV11-2 and TRBJ2-3; D perhaps matches TRBD2 (5 bases). The V gene lost 3 bases and the J gene lost 0 bases, with 10 bases spanning the gap. Germline CDR1 SGHAT, CDR2 FQNNGV. This CDR3 contains 15 residues.

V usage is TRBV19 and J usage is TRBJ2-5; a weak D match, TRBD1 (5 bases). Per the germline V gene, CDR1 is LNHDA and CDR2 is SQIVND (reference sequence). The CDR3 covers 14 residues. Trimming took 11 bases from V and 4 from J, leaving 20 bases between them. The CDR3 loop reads CASRQRHSGETQYF. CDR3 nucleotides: TGTGCCTCCCGACAGAGACATTCGGGAGAGACCCAGTACTTC. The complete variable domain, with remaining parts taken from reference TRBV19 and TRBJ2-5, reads DGGITQSPKYLFRKEGQNVTLSCEQNLNHDAMYWYRQDPGQGLRLIYYSQIVNDFQKGDIAEGYSVSREKKESFPLTVTSAQKNPTAFYLCASRQRHSGETQYFGPGTRLLVL.

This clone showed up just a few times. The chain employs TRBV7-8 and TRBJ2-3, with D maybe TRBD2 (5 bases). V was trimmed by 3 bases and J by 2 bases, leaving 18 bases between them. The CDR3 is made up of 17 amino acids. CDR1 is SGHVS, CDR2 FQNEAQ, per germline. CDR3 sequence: CASSLEVWKPVTDTQYF. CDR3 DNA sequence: TGTGCCAGCAGCTTGGAGGTTTGGAAACCTGTCACAGATACGCAGTATTTT.

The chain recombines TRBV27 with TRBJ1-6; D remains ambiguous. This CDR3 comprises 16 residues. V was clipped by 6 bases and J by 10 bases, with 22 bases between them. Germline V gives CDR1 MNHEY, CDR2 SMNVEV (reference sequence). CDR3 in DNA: TGTGCCAGCAGACGCTTCAAGGACGGAGGAAAGTCACCCCTCCACTTT. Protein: CASRRFKDGGKSPLHF.

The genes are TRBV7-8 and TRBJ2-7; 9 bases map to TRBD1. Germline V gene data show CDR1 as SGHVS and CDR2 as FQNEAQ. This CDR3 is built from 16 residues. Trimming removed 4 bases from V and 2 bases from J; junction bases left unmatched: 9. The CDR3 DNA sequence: TGTGCCAGCAGCTCAGAAAGGGACAGGGTCACCTACGAGCAGTACTTC. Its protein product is CASSSERDRVTYEQYF.

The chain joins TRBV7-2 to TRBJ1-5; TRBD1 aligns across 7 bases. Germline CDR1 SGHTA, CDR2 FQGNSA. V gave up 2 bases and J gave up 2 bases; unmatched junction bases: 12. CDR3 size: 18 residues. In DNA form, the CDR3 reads TGTGCCAGCAGCTTAAACCCCCAGGGGGGCGCGGGCAATCAGCCCCAGCATTTT. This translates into CASSLNPQGGAGNQPQHF.

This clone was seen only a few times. In DNA form, the CDR3 reads TGTGCCATCAGTGAGTCGATCTTCCCCAGAACAAACTATGGCTACACCTTC. Translated: CAISESIFPRTNYGYTF. The chain employs TRBV10-3 and TRBJ1-2, with no clear D. Trimming took 0 bases from V and 2 from J, leaving 16 bases between them. Looked up from germline, CDR1 is ENHRY and CDR2 is SYGVKD. The CDR3 loop spans 17 amino acids.